Reported below is one TCR beta chain. Its antigen remains unidentified. The germline V gene encodes CDR1 ENHRY and CDR2 SYGVKD. Trimming stripped 7 bases from V and 2 bases from J, with 22 bases between. The CDR3 loop spans 17 amino acids. Measured with immunoSEQ multiplex PCR; TCRdb has only the in-frame clones, and not every one. Of 97,000 or so clones in the sample, about four fifths are singletons; the top ten hold over 15%. This specimen belongs to a study of T cell responses to AZD1222 COVID-19 vaccine. Regarding the study as a whole: Receipt of two AZD1222 doses was followed by a rise in Spike-specific TCR breadth and depth. Among the donors, most were white British and more were female, and clonal diversity was possibly underestimated. Reportedly, close to half of spike-specific TCRs are directed against unmutated variant regions. Every sample of the repertoires postdated the peak T cell response.

The material was peripheral blood, obtained on day 0 of AZD1222 vaccination. This clonotype was obtained from an adult in good health. The chain uses TRBV10-3 and TRBJ2-3; possible D gene TRBD2, 7 bases. This chain's CDR3 is CAIKGVSGGGPTDTQYF. The CDR3 DNA reads TGTGCCATCAAAGGGGTGAGCGGCGGGGGCCCCACAGATACGCAGTATTTT.